This TCR beta chain was retrieved from a study of long-term antiretroviral therapy in people with HIV. The germline V gene encodes CDR1 SGDLS and CDR2 YYNGEE. V lost 1 base to trimming and J lost 7 bases; unmatched junction nucleotides: 8. This CDR3 is built from 16 residues. immunoSEQ v3.0 was run at survey level. For each individual sample, sequencing targeted roughly 35,000-50,000 T-cell genomes. Profiling relied on immunoSEQ multiplex PCR, and the TCRdb table lists in-frame clones only, not all of them. The sample holds roughly 24,000 clones; about 88% are singletons and the top ten take approximately 6.4%.

The sequence derives from a man in his 60s with HIV. The chain couples TRBV9 to TRBJ2-2, with TRBD1 matching 9 bases. Sequencing used unsorted PBMCs, obtained 0.6 years after starting antiretroviral therapy. In DNA, the CDR3 is TGTGCCAGCAGCGTAAGGGACAGGGCGTCTATCGGGGAGCTGTTTTTT. It specifies CASSVRDRASIGELFF.